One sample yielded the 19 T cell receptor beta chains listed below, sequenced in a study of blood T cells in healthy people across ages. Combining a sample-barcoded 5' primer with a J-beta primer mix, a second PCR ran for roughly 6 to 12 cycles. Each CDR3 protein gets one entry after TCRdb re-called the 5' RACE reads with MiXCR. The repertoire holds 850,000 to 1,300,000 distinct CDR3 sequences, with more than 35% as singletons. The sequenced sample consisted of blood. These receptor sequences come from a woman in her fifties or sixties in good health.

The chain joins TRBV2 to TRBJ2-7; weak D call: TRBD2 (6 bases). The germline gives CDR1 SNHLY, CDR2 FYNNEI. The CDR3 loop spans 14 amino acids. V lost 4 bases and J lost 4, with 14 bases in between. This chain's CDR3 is CASSGGGGKYEQYF. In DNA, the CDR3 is TGTGCCAGCAGTGGGGGTGGGGGGAAATACGAGCAGTACTTC.

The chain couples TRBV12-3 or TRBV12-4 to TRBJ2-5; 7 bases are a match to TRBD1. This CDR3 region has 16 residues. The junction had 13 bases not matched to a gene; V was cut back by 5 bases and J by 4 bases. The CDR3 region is CASSPMGTVLGETQYF. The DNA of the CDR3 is TGTGCCAGCAGTCCAATGGGGACAGTTCTGGGAGAGACCCAGTACTTC.

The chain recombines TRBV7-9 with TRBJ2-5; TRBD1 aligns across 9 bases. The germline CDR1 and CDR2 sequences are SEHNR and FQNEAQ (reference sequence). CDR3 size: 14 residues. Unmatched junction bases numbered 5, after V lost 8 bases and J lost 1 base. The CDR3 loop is CASVWDRAQETQYF. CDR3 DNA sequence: TGTGCCAGCGTGTGGGACAGGGCCCAAGAGACCCAGTACTTC.

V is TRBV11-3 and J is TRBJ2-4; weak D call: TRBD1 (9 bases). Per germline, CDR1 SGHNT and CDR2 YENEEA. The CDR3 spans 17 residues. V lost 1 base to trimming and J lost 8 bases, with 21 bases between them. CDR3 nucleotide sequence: TGTGCCAGCAGCTTAGGCGGACAGGGGACGGGAGGGGACATTCAGTACTTC. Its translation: CASSLGGQGTGGDIQYF.

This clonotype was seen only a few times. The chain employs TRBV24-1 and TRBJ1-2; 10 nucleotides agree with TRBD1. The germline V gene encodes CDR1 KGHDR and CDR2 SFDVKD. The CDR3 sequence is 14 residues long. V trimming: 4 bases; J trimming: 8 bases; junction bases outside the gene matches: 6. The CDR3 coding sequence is TGTGCCACCAGTGACCGGGACAGGGGATACGGCTACACCTTC. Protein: CATSDRDRGYGYTF.

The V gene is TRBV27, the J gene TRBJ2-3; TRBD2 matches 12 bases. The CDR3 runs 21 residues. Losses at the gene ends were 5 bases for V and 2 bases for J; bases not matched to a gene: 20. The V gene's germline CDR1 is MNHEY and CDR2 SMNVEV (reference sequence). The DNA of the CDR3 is TGTGCCAGCAGTCGAGAGACTCGTTTCAGGGCTAGCGGGGGGGCCACAGATACGCAGTATTTT. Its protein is CASSRETRFRASGGATDTQYF.

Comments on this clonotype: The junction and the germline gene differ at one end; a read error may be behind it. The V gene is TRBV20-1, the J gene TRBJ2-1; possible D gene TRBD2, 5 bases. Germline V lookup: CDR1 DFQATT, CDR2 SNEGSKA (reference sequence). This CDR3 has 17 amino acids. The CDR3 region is CSARDGTAGLSYKEQFF. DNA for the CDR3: TGCAGTGCTAGAGACGGAACCGCCGGACTCTCCTACAAGGAGCAGTTCTTC.

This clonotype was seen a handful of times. The CDR3: CASSQDGLAINEQYF. DNA for the CDR3: TGCGCCAGCAGCCAAGATGGACTAGCGATTAATGAGCAGTACTTC. The rearrangement joins TRBV4-1 to TRBJ2-7; 9 bases match TRBD2. This CDR3 region has 15 residues. V lost 0 bases to trimming and J lost 7 bases; unmatched junction nucleotides: 7. Looked up from germline, CDR1 is MGHRA and CDR2 is YSYEKL.

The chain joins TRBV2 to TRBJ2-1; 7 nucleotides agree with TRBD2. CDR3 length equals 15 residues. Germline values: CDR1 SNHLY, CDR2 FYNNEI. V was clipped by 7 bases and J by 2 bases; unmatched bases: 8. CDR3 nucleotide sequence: TGTGCCAGCACCGGAGCGGCGGGGGCCTACAATGAGCAGTTCTTC. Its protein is CASTGAAGAYNEQFF. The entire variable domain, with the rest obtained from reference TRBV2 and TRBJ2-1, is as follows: EPEVTQTPSHQVTQMGQEVILRCVPISNHLYFYWYRQILGQKVEFLVSFYNNEISEKSEIFDDQFSVERPDGSNFTLKIRSTKLEDSAMYFCASTGAAGAYNEQFFGPGTRLTVL.

The CDR3 sequence is CASTSDGGTEAFF. The CDR3 DNA reads as TGTGCCAGCACCAGCGATGGGGGGACTGAAGCTTTCTTT. The chain uses TRBV6-5 and TRBJ1-1; D possibly corresponds to TRBD1 (5 bases). CDR1 MNHEY and CDR2 SVGAGI come from the germline V gene. With 7 bases removed from V and 5 bases from J, the gap between germline ends came to 14 bases. The CDR3 is made up of 13 amino acids.

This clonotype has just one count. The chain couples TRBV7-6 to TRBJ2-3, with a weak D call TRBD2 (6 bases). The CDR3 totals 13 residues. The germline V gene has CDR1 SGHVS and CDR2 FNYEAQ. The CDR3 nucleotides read TGTGCTAGCGGCCGGGCAATCACAGATACGCAGTATTTT. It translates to CASGRAITDTQYF.

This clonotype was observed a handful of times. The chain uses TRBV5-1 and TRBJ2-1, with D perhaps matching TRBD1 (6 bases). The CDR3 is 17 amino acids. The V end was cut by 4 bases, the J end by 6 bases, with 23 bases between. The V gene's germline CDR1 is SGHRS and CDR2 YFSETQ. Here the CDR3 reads CASSRDLLGGTLNEQFF. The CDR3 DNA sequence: TGCGCCAGCAGCAGGGACCTACTAGGGGGAACCCTCAATGAGCAGTTCTTC.

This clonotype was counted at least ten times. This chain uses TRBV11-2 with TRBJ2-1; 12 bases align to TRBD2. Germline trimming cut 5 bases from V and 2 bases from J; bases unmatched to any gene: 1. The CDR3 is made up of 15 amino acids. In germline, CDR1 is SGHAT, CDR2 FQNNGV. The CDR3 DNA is TGTGCCAGCAGCCGGACTAGCGGGACCTACAATGAGCAGTTCTTC. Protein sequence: CASSRTSGTYNEQFF.

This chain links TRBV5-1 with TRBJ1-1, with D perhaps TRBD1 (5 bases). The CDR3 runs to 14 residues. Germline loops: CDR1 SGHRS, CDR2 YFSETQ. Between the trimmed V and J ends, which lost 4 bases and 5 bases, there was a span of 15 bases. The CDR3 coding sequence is TGCGCCAGCAGCGCAAAATCCGGGGGAACTGAAGCTTTCTTT. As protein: CASSAKSGGTEAFF.

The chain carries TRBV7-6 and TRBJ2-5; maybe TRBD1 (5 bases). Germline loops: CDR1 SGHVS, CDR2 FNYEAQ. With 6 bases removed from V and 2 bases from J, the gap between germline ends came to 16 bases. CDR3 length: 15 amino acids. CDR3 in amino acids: CASRFAGQGQETQYF. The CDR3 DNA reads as TGTGCCAGCAGATTTGCAGGGCAAGGACAAGAGACCCAGTACTTC.

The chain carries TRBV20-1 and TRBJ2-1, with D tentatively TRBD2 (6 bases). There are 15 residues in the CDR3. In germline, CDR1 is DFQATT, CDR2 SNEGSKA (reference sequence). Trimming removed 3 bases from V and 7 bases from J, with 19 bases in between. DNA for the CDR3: TGCAGTGCTAGTTCGGTGGGAGGAGATAGGAATGAGCAGTTCTTC. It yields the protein CSASSVGGDRNEQFF.

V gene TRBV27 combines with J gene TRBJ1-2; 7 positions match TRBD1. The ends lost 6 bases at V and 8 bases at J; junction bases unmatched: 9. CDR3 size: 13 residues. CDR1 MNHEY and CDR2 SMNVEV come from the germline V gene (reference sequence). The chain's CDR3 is CASRDRRGGGYTF. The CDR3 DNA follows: TGTGCCAGCAGGGACAGGAGGGGAGGCGGCTACACCTTC.

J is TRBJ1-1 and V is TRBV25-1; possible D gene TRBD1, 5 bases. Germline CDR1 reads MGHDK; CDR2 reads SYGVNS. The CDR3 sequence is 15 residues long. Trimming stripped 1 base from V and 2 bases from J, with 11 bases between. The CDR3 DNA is TGTGCCAGCAGTGAATGGGGGGGAGTCAACACTGAAGCTTTCTTT. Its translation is CASSEWGGVNTEAFF. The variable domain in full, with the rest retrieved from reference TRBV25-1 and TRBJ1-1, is EADIYQTPRYLVIGTGKKITLECSQTMGHDKMYWYQQDPGMELHLIHYSYGVNSTEKGDLSSESTVSRIRTEHFPLTLESARPSHTSQYLCASSEWGGVNTEAFFGQGTRLTVV.

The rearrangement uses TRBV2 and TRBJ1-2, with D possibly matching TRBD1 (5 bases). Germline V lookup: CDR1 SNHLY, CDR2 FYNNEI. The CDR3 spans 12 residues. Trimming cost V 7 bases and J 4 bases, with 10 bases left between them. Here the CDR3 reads CASTDRTYGYTF. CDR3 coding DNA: TGTGCCAGCACAGACAGAACCTATGGCTACACCTTC.